This passage covers 26 T cell receptor beta chains from one sample sequenced in a study of PD-1 blockade in classical Hodgkin lymphoma. Data came from immunoSEQ multiplex PCR; TCRdb stores just in-frame clones and leaves some out. The sample holds 55,000 to 60,000 clones, about 91% seen once. All the patients suffered relapse after autologous stem cell transplantation, and brentuximab vedotin exposure differed. This material consisted of peripheral blood mononuclear cells (PBMCs), taken before the second cycle of nivolumab. These receptors all stem from a human donor with classical Hodgkin lymphoma.

The rearrangement uses TRBV14 and TRBJ2-2; a weak D match, TRBD1 (6 bases). The germline V gene has CDR1 SGHDN and CDR2 FVKESK. The CDR3 runs to 15 residues. The ends were cut back, 0 bases at V and 1 base at J, with 6 bases in the middle. CDR3 sequence reads: CASSQEGGNTGELFF. The DNA for the CDR3 is TGTGCCAGCAGCCAAGAAGGGGGGAACACCGGGGAGCTGTTTTTT. The full variable domain, completed using reference TRBV14 and TRBJ2-2, is EAGVTQFPSHSVIEKGQTVTLRCDPISGHDNLYWYRRVMGKEIKFLLHFVKESKQDESGMPNNRFLAERTGGTYSTLKVQPAELEDSGVYFCASSQEGGNTGELFFGEGSRLTVL.

The chain joins TRBV5-6 to TRBJ2-3; 9 bases agree with TRBD2. The CDR3 has 17 amino acids. Germline V gene sequence: CDR1 SGHDT, CDR2 YYEEEE. V gave up 0 bases and J gave up 2 bases; unmatched junction bases: 7. The CDR3 DNA reads TGTGCCAGCAGCTTGGAGGCGCGGGGGGGCCCCACAGATACGCAGTATTTT. Translating it yields CASSLEARGGPTDTQYF.

The CDR3 spells CASSLTGIDTEAFF. Written as DNA, the CDR3 is TGTGCCAGCAGTCTGACAGGGATTGACACTGAAGCTTTCTTT. The gene calls are TRBV28 and TRBJ1-1, with 7 bases lining up with TRBD1. V was clipped by 5 bases and J by 3 bases; unmatched bases: 6. CDR3 size: 14 residues. Germline V gives CDR1 MDHEN, CDR2 SYDVKM.

This chain uses TRBV6-1 with TRBJ1-5; no clear D gene. Germline loops: CDR1 MNHNS, CDR2 SASEGT. The CDR3 contains 15 residues. V lost 1 base to trimming and J lost 4 bases, with 11 bases between them. The CDR3 coding sequence is TGTGCCAGCAGTGAAGAAGCACAGTTTAATCAGCCCCAGCATTTT. Translation: CASSEEAQFNQPQHF.

The chain is built from TRBV15 and TRBJ2-1, with 13 bases matching TRBD2. The J segment lost 8 bases and the V segment lost 5 bases, leaving 6 bases of the junction unmatched. The CDR3 is 15 residues long. Germline V gene data show CDR1 as LNHNV and CDR2 as YYDKDF (reference sequence). CDR3 DNA sequence: TGTGCCACCAGCTTAAGGACTAGCGGGAGCGATGAGCAGTTCTTC. It encodes CATSLRTSGSDEQFF.

The chain employs TRBV27 and TRBJ2-7; D ambiguous. V was cut by 3 bases and J by 3 bases, with 15 bases left in between. In germline, CDR1 is MNHEY, CDR2 SMNVEV (reference sequence). CDR3 size: 15 residues. CDR3: CASSFVGIGLYEQYF. Here the CDR3 DNA reads TGTGCCAGCAGTTTCGTGGGGATAGGGCTCTACGAGCAGTACTTC.

The chain joins TRBV5-3 to TRBJ1-4; a possible D gene is TRBD1 (6 bases). TRBV5-3 is noted as an ORF with a role that remains uncertain. Trimming stripped 3 bases from V and 7 bases from J, with 13 bases between. The CDR3 is made up of 14 amino acids. Here the CDR3 reads CARSSDRNTEKLFF. The CDR3 coding sequence is TGTGCCAGAAGCTCCGACAGGAACACTGAAAAACTGTTTTTT.

The V gene is TRBV7-2, the J gene TRBJ2-7; 8 bases align to TRBD2. The germline CDR1 and CDR2 sequences are SGHTA and FQGNSA. The CDR3 loop spans 16 amino acids. V shed 5 bases and J 4 bases; nucleotides not matched to a gene: 13. In DNA, the CDR3 is TGTGCCAGCAGCCCGTATAGCGGGACTTGGAGTTACGAGCAGTACTTC. As protein: CASSPYSGTWSYEQYF. Full variable domain (outside the CDR3, taken from reference TRBV7-2 and TRBJ2-7): GAGVSQSPSNKVTEKGKDVELRCDPISGHTALYWYRQSLGQGLEFLIYFQGNSAPDKSGLPSDRFSAERTGGSVSTLTIQRTQQEDSAVYLCASSPYSGTWSYEQYFGPGTRLTVT.

This chain uses TRBV27 with TRBJ2-4, with 12 nucleotides matching TRBD2. The V and J ends lost 0 bases and 0 bases, in that order; junction bases with no gene match: 12. The CDR3 is 21 residues long. Germline lookup yields CDR1 MNHEY and CDR2 SMNVEV (reference sequence). Here the CDR3 reads CASSLSPTGTSGSLAKNIQYF. Written as DNA, the CDR3 is TGTGCCAGCAGTTTATCCCCGACCGGGACTAGCGGGTCTCTAGCCAAAAACATTCAGTACTTC.

The V and J genes are TRBV27 and TRBJ2-7; weak D call: TRBD1 (5 bases). The CDR3 has 11 amino acids. Trimming removed 6 bases at V and 7 bases at J, with 10 bases between. Germline V gives CDR1 MNHEY, CDR2 SMNVEV (reference sequence). CDR3: CASRLGVEQYF. The CDR3 DNA reads TGTGCCAGCAGGTTAGGGGTTGAGCAGTACTTC.

This chain joins TRBV15 and TRBJ1-3; D ambiguous. Germline lookup yields CDR1 LNHNV and CDR2 YYDKDF (reference sequence). Trimming stripped 0 bases from V and 0 bases from J, with 15 bases between. The CDR3 is 18 residues long. The CDR3 region has the DNA TGTGCCACCAGCAGAGATCTGATAGGGCCGAGCTCTGGAAACACCATATATTTT. Protein product: CATSRDLIGPSSGNTIYF.

The chain couples TRBV4-3 to TRBJ2-2, with TRBD2 matching 14 bases. This CDR3 has 19 amino acids. Germline CDR1 is LGHNA and CDR2 is YSLEER. With V trimmed by 3 bases and J by 2 bases, 8 bases remained unmatched. The CDR3 bases are TGCGCCAGCAGCCATCACGGACTAGCGGGAGGACCCAACACCGGGGAGCTGTTTTTT. This gives the protein CASSHHGLAGGPNTGELFF.

Remarks on this clone: This sample also contains other DNA sequences that code for the same CDR3. The chain recombines TRBV2 with TRBJ1-1; D ambiguous. The CDR3 runs 11 residues. Trimming removed 9 bases at V and 7 bases at J, with 12 bases between. CDR1 and CDR2 (germline): SNHLY, FYNNEI. The CDR3 nucleotides are TGTGCCAGGCTAGAAGGTCGTGAAGCTTTCTTT. It is translated as CARLEGREAFF.

The gene calls are TRBV30 and TRBJ1-1; a weak D match, TRBD1 (5 bases). Germline CDR1 reads GTSNPN; CDR2 reads SVGIG (reference sequence). This CDR3 has 13 residues. The V gene lost 3 bases and the J gene lost 5 bases, with 13 bases spanning the gap. CDR3 loop: CAWSIQGGTEAFF. The DNA of the CDR3 is TGTGCCTGGAGCATTCAGGGCGGGACTGAAGCTTTCTTT.

This chain links TRBV18 with TRBJ1-2, with no clear D. CDR1 and CDR2 (germline): KGHSH, LQKENI. The CDR3 is 11 amino acids. V was pared by 8 bases and J by 4 bases, with 8 bases between. In DNA, the CDR3 is TGTGCCAGCCGGGATTTCTATGGCTACACCTTC. Encoded protein: CASRDFYGYTF.

This clone has a handful of counts. The V and J genes are TRBV19 and TRBJ1-2, with a tentative D call TRBD1 (5 bases). V was trimmed by 3 bases and J by 6 bases, leaving 17 bases between them. The CDR3 loop spans 15 amino acids. Germline assignment: CDR1 LNHDA and CDR2 SQIVND (reference sequence). The CDR3 DNA reads as TGTGCCAGTAGTATGAGAGGGGCCGCGGGACATGGCTACACCTTC. It is translated as CASSMRGAAGHGYTF.

This chain joins TRBV18 and TRBJ2-5, with D perhaps TRBD2 (7 bases). The CDR3 length is 14 residues. The V end lost 2 bases, the J end lost 5 bases, and 12 bases lay between the germline ends. Germline loops: CDR1 KGHSH, CDR2 LQKENI. The CDR3 DNA is TGTGCCAGCTCACCAGGGAGGGGGTCGGAGACCCAGTACTTC. Translating gives CASSPGRGSETQYF. The full variable domain, completed using reference TRBV18 and TRBJ2-5, is NAGVMQNPRHLVRRRGQEARLRCSPMKGHSHVYWYRQLPEEGLKFMVYLQKENIIDESGMPKERFSAEFPKEGPSILRIQQVVRGDSAAYFCASSPGRGSETQYFGPGTRLLVL.

The chain recombines TRBV7-9 with TRBJ1-1; TRBD1 aligns across 8 bases. J lost 0 bases, V lost 5 bases, and 2 bases had no gene match. The CDR3 has 14 amino acids. Germline lookup yields CDR1 SEHNR and CDR2 FQNEAQ (reference sequence). The CDR3 loop reads CASSRQGMNTEAFF. The DNA of the CDR3 is TGTGCCAGCAGCCGACAGGGGATGAACACTGAAGCTTTCTTT.

V is TRBV27 and J is TRBJ1-5; D might be TRBD1 (5 bases). CDR1 and CDR2 (germline): MNHEY, SMNVEV (reference sequence). The CDR3 loop spans 15 amino acids. The V and J ends lost 5 bases and 3 bases respectively, with 14 bases between them. The CDR3 DNA follows: TGTGCCAGCAGTCTTTCAGGGACCAACAATCAGCCCCAGCATTTT. This sequence encodes CASSLSGTNNQPQHF.

This clone was seen only once. This chain uses TRBV6-4 with TRBJ1-5; possible D gene TRBD1, 5 bases. The CDR3 has 13 amino acids. Per the germline V gene, CDR1 is MRHNA and CDR2 is SNTAGT. With 3 bases removed from V and 7 bases from J, the gap between germline ends came to 10 bases. The CDR3 DNA reads as TGTGCCAGCAGTGAACAGGAGAGACAGCCCCAGCATTTT. Its protein is CASSEQERQPQHF.

The J gene is TRBJ1-2, the V gene TRBV30, with D uncertain. The CDR3 length is 11 residues. Germline V lookup: CDR1 GTSNPN, CDR2 SVGIG (reference sequence). Between the trimmed V and J ends, which lost 2 bases and 8 bases, there was a span of 9 bases. CDR3: CAWSSSQGYTF. In DNA form, the CDR3 reads TGTGCCTGGAGTTCGAGTCAAGGCTACACCTTC.

The chain is built from TRBV7-9 and TRBJ1-4, with D tentatively TRBD1 (6 bases). The V and J ends lost 4 bases and 8 bases respectively, with 17 bases between them. Germline V gene data show CDR1 as SEHNR and CDR2 as FQNEAQ (reference sequence). CDR3 size: 15 residues. The DNA for the CDR3 is TGTGCCAGCAGCTCAATCGCAGGGGCGGACGAAAAACTGTTTTTT. Encoded protein: CASSSIAGADEKLFF.

The chain employs TRBV27 and TRBJ2-3; the match to TRBD2 covers 11 bases. This CDR3 region has 14 residues. Germline V CDR1 and CDR2: MNHEY, SMNVEV (reference sequence). V shed 4 bases and J 8 bases; nucleotides not matched to a gene: 5. CDR3 in amino acids: CASSSLAGGRTQYF. As DNA, the CDR3 is TGTGCCAGCAGTTCCCTAGCGGGAGGCCGTACGCAGTATTTT.

The rearrangement joins TRBV10-3 to TRBJ2-7; 9 nucleotides agree with TRBD1. The CDR3 has 17 residues. Germline V gene data show CDR1 as ENHRY and CDR2 as SYGVKD. Trimming removed 0 bases from V and 0 bases from J; junction bases left unmatched: 6. For the CDR3, the DNA is TGTGCCATCAGTGAGTCCTTTGGACAGGGGTACTCCTACGAGCAGTACTTC. Protein: CAISESFGQGYSYEQYF.

This sequence joins TRBV6-6 and TRBJ1-1; D is perhaps TRBD1 (6 bases). This CDR3 contains 13 residues. V lost 5 bases, J lost 5 bases, and 12 bases lay in between. Looked up from germline, CDR1 is MNHNY and CDR2 is SVGAGI (reference sequence). The CDR3 DNA reads as TGTGCCAGCAGTCTACAGGGAGGGACTGAAGCTTTCTTT. Translation gives CASSLQGGTEAFF.

The chain couples TRBV12-5 to TRBJ2-3; no clear D. This CDR3 has 14 amino acids. Germline-derived CDR1 and CDR2 are LGHNT and FRNRAP. V lost 3 bases to trimming and J lost 0 bases, with 7 bases between them. CDR3 loop: CASGFQDSTDTQYF. The CDR3 nucleotides are TGTGCTAGTGGTTTTCAGGACAGCACAGATACGCAGTATTTT.